Below, 27 T cell receptor beta chains from the same sample are listed, as sequenced in a study of blood T cell repertoires in COVID-19. The data were produced by immunoSEQ multiplex PCR, yet TCRdb's version contains in-frame clones alone and is incomplete. The sample includes over 200,000 clones, approximately 90% seen only once; the top ten take around 0.91%. Source material: peripheral blood. Receptors originate from a woman aged 40 to 50 who had recovered from COVID-19.

The J gene is TRBJ2-7, the V gene TRBV16; 10 bases are a match to TRBD1. V shed 2 bases and J 1 base; nucleotides not matched to a gene: 5. CDR1 is KGHSY and CDR2 is FQNENV in the germline V gene. The CDR3 has 16 residues. CDR3 bases: TGTGCCAGCAGCCAACGGGACAGGGGCCTTTCCTACGAGCAGTACTTC. This codes for CASSQRDRGLSYEQYF.

J is TRBJ2-7 and V is TRBV10-3; TRBD2 aligns across 13 bases. Germline lookup yields CDR1 ENHRY and CDR2 SYGVKD. CDR3 length: 17 amino acids. V lost 1 base and J lost 2; bases outside the gene matches: 5. CDR3 amino acids: CAISEFGGLAGTYEQYF. The CDR3 DNA follows: TGTGCCATCAGTGAGTTTGGGGGACTAGCGGGAACCTACGAGCAGTACTTC.

A single count supports this clone. V and J are TRBV4-3 and TRBJ1-1; tentative D call: TRBD1 (5 bases). The V and J ends lost 3 bases and 1 base respectively, with 9 bases between them. Germline V gene lookup returns CDR1 LGHNA and CDR2 YSLEER. CDR3 size: 14 residues. CDR3 sequence reads: CASSHPGQNTEAFF. The CDR3 DNA reads as TGCGCCAGCAGCCACCCCGGACAGAACACTGAAGCTTTCTTT.

The gene calls are TRBV7-3 and TRBJ2-1, with TRBD2 matching 8 bases. This CDR3 comprises 15 residues. The trim removed 5 bases at V and 8 bases at J, leaving 11 bases unmatched. From germline, CDR1 is SGHTA and CDR2 FQGTGA. The CDR3 DNA reads TGTGCCAGCAGCACCACGGGAGGGCCGGGTGATGAGCAGTTCTTC. It encodes CASSTTGGPGDEQFF. The full variable domain, with the rest looked up from reference TRBV7-3 and TRBJ2-1, is GAGVSQTPSNKVTEKGKYVELRCDPISGHTALYWYRQSLGQGPEFLIYFQGTGAADDSGLPNDRFFAVRPEGSVSTLKIQRTERGDSAVYLCASSTTGGPGDEQFFGPGTRLTVL.

The V gene is TRBV3-1 (or the pseudogene TRBV3-2), the J gene TRBJ1-4; 7 bases align to TRBD1. The CDR3 extends over 15 amino acids. Per germline, CDR1 LGHDT and CDR2 YNNKEL (reference sequence). With V trimmed by 1 base and J by 8 bases, 7 bases remained unmatched. CDR3 residues: CASSQGTGVGEKLFF. CDR3 nucleotides: TGTGCCAGCAGCCAAGGGACAGGCGTCGGCGAAAAACTGTTTTTT.

The genes are TRBV7-2 and TRBJ1-5; D unclear. The CDR3 runs 15 residues. Germline loops: CDR1 SGHTA, CDR2 FQGNSA. Trimming cost V 6 bases and J 1 base, with 13 bases left between them. Written as DNA, the CDR3 is TGTGCCAGCAGTCCTAGGGCGGGGAGCAATCAGCCCCAGCATTTT. Translated: CASSPRAGSNQPQHF.

The chain recombines TRBV19 with TRBJ1-5, with D hard to call. V was shortened by 3 bases and J by 4 bases, with 13 bases between the two germline ends. CDR1 is LNHDA and CDR2 is SQIVND in the germline V gene (reference sequence). CDR3 length: 15 amino acids. The CDR3 loop reads CASSILGRENQPQHF. CDR3 DNA sequence: TGTGCCAGTAGTATTCTTGGGAGGGAGAATCAGCCCCAGCATTTT. The whole variable domain, remainder taken from reference TRBV19 and TRBJ1-5, is DGGITQSPKYLFRKEGQNVTLSCEQNLNHDAMYWYRQDPGQGLRLIYYSQIVNDFQKGDIAEGYSVSREKKESFPLTVTSAQKNPTAFYLCASSILGRENQPQHFGDGTRLSIL.

The chain combines TRBV10-3 with TRBJ2-1; tentatively, D is TRBD2 (6 bases). Trimming took off 5 bases at V and 5 bases at J, with 19 bases between the two ends. The CDR3 runs to 16 residues. Germline CDR1 reads ENHRY; CDR2 reads SYGVKD. The CDR3 is CAISFSLRDFHNEQFF. The CDR3 DNA reads TGTGCCATCAGTTTCTCGCTCCGGGACTTCCACAATGAGCAGTTCTTC.

As DNA, the CDR3 is TGTGCCAGCAGTTCCCCCGGGGCTAGCGGGAACTATGAGCAGTTCTTC. Encoded protein: CASSSPGASGNYEQFF. The chain is built from TRBV27 and TRBJ2-1; TRBD2 aligns across 9 bases. V was pared by 4 bases and J by 8 bases, with 12 bases of the junction left unmatched. The CDR3 loop spans 16 amino acids. Per the germline V gene, CDR1 is MNHEY and CDR2 is SMNVEV (reference sequence).

The V gene is TRBV5-5, the J gene TRBJ1-1, with TRBD1 as a possible D gene (6 bases). Trimming removed 1 base at V and 4 bases at J, with 17 bases between. The length of the CDR3 is 16 residues. CDR1 and CDR2 from the germline V gene are SGHKS and YYEKEE (reference sequence). The CDR3 region is CASSLTAGGAGTEAFF. The CDR3 coding sequence is TGTGCCAGCAGCTTGACCGCGGGGGGGGCAGGCACTGAAGCTTTCTTT.

This clone was detected only once. The chain uses TRBV3-1 (or the pseudogene TRBV3-2) and TRBJ1-4, with 9 bases identical to TRBD1. The ends lost 2 bases at V and 0 bases at J; junction bases unmatched: 4. Looked up from germline, CDR1 is LGHDT and CDR2 is YNNKEL (reference sequence). The CDR3 runs 17 residues. The DNA for the CDR3 is TGTGCCAGCAGCCAACCGGGACAGGGAGCAACTAATGAAAAACTGTTTTTT. Protein product: CASSQPGQGATNEKLFF.

The V gene is TRBV4-1, the J gene TRBJ1-2, with TRBD1 matching over 9 bases. The CDR3 is 17 amino acids. V lost 4 bases to trimming and J lost 0 bases; unmatched junction nucleotides: 9. Germline V CDR1 and CDR2: MGHRA, YSYEKL. The CDR3 sequence is CASSPQPGQGSNYGYTF. Written as DNA, the CDR3 is TGCGCCAGCAGCCCCCAACCGGGACAGGGCTCTAACTATGGCTACACCTTC.

This clone has a single count. This chain connects TRBV4-2 to TRBJ2-7; 12 nucleotides align to TRBD2. J gave up 4 bases and V 3 bases, and 7 bases lay outside the gene matches. The CDR3 totals 16 residues. Germline CDR1 reads LGHNA; CDR2 reads YNFKEQ. The DNA of the CDR3 is TGTGCCAGCAGCCAGGCACTAGCGGGAGGTCTGTACGAGCAGTACTTC. Its protein is CASSQALAGGLYEQYF.

The V call is TRBV21-1, the J call TRBJ2-3; TRBD2, the table's D call, lacks a check against the DNA. TRBV21-1 is an annotated pseudogene. The CDR3 consists of 17 residues. Here the CDR3 reads CASSPRDSNYGTDTQYF. The DNA for the CDR3 is TGTGCCAGCAGCCCCCGGGACTCTAATTACGGGACAGATACGCAGTATTTT.

V is TRBV10-2 and J is TRBJ1-5; 7 bases fit TRBD1. The CDR3 runs 20 residues. From germline, CDR1 is WSHSY and CDR2 SAAADI. Trimming at V came to 0 bases and at J to 0 bases, leaving 14 bases not matched to a gene. The CDR3 is CASSESMFGGGSYSNQPQHF. The CDR3 DNA sequence: TGCGCCAGCAGTGAGTCGATGTTTGGAGGGGGCTCATATAGCAATCAGCCCCAGCATTTT.

This clone turned up a few times. V usage is TRBV3-1 (or the pseudogene TRBV3-2) and J usage is TRBJ1-1; tentatively, D is TRBD1 (5 bases). From germline, CDR1 is LGHDT and CDR2 YNNKEL (reference sequence). Trimming pared 2 bases from V and 5 bases from J, leaving 15 bases between. The CDR3 consists of 15 residues. The CDR3 spells CASSQIFTGGTEAFF. In DNA form, the CDR3 reads TGTGCCAGCAGCCAAATTTTCACAGGAGGGACTGAAGCTTTCTTT.

V is TRBV7-2 and J is TRBJ2-1; 9 bases map to TRBD2. J lost 15 bases, V lost 5 bases, and 17 bases had no gene match. The CDR3 spans 15 residues. Germline V gene lookup returns CDR1 SGHTA and CDR2 FQGNSA. The CDR3 reads CASSQDRASGIQRFF. The CDR3 DNA reads TGTGCCAGCAGCCAGGATAGGGCTAGCGGGATTCAGCGGTTCTTC.

This clone came up once. V is TRBV7-2 and J is TRBJ2-2; 11 bases align to TRBD2. Per the germline V gene, CDR1 is SGHTA and CDR2 is FQGNSA. CDR3 length equals 16 residues. V gave up 7 bases and J gave up 6 bases; unmatched junction bases: 10. CDR3 region: CASTSGLAGGAGELFF. CDR3 coding DNA: TGTGCCAGCACCTCGGGGCTAGCGGGAGGCGCCGGGGAGCTGTTTTTT.

This clone was seen just once. This chain uses TRBV7-8 with TRBJ2-5, with D possibly being TRBD2 (7 bases). V dropped 7 bases and J dropped 4 bases, with 22 bases sitting between them. The CDR3 extends over 16 amino acids. Per germline, CDR1 SGHVS and CDR2 FQNEAQ. CDR3 coding DNA: TGTGCCAGCACCAAATTTACGGGGGGCTCGGGAGAGACCCAGTACTTC. It specifies CASTKFTGGSGETQYF.

The rearrangement joins TRBV18 to TRBJ2-7, with a tentative D call TRBD2 (5 bases). CDR1 is KGHSH, CDR2 LQKENI, per germline. V shed 0 bases and J shed 0 bases, with 9 bases lying between them. CDR3 length: 15 residues. In DNA form, the CDR3 reads TGTGCCAGCTCACCACCGTTGGGAGCCTCCTACGAGCAGTACTTC. Translated: CASSPPLGASYEQYF.

The chain carries TRBV24-1 and TRBJ2-5, with TRBD1 matching 9 bases. The V gene's germline CDR1 is KGHDR and CDR2 SFDVKD. V trimming: 6 bases; J trimming: 5 bases; junction bases outside the gene matches: 6. The CDR3 length is 14 residues. CDR3 in DNA: TGTGCCACCAGTAGGACAGGGGTTTGGGAGACCCAGTACTTC. Its protein product is CATSRTGVWETQYF.

The rearrangement links TRBV7-2 to TRBJ2-3; 11 bases match TRBD1. After removal of 0 bases from V and 4 bases from J, the junction contained 3 bases not matched to a gene. Germline V gene lookup returns CDR1 SGHTA and CDR2 FQGNSA. The CDR3 is 16 amino acids. CDR3 sequence reads: CASSLARDRGADTQYF. DNA for the CDR3: TGTGCCAGCAGCTTAGCGAGGGACAGGGGGGCAGATACGCAGTATTTT. Full variable domain (missing parts from reference TRBV7-2 and TRBJ2-3): GAGVSQSPSNKVTEKGKDVELRCDPISGHTALYWYRQSLGQGLEFLIYFQGNSAPDKSGLPSDRFSAERTGGSVSTLTIQRTQQEDSAVYLCASSLARDRGADTQYFGPGTRLTVL.

This clone was recorded only once. The chain links TRBV29-1 to TRBJ1-2, with 10 positions matching TRBD1. CDR3 length equals 13 residues. Germline trimming cut 5 bases from V and 5 bases from J; bases unmatched to any gene: 5. The germline V gene encodes CDR1 SQVTM and CDR2 ANQGSEA. The CDR3 nucleotides read TGCAGCGTTTGGGGGGGACAGGGGTATGGCTACACCTTC. Protein sequence: CSVWGGQGYGYTF. Combining the CDR3 with reference TRBV29-1 and TRBJ1-2 gives the whole variable domain SAVISQKPSRDICQRGTSLTIQCQVDSQVTMMFWYRQQPGQSLTLIATANQGSEATYESGFVIDKFPISRPNLTFSTLTVSNMSPEDSSIYLCSVWGGQGYGYTFGSGTRLTVV.

This chain joins TRBV6-5 and TRBJ1-5; no reliable D call. Per germline, CDR1 MNHEY and CDR2 SVGAGI. This CDR3 has 12 residues. The germline V and J ends were trimmed by 2 bases and 9 bases, with 8 bases remaining between them. CDR3 residues: CASSYPPGPQHF. For the CDR3, the DNA is TGTGCCAGCAGTTACCCCCCAGGGCCCCAGCATTTT.

The gene calls are TRBV10-3 and TRBJ2-5, with D possibly TRBD2 on 7 matching bases. This CDR3 has 17 residues. V shed 6 bases and J shed 7 bases, with 27 bases lying between them. The V gene's germline CDR1 is ENHRY and CDR2 SYGVKD. This CDR3 is CAISPPSGGLLRGTQYF. CDR3 coding DNA: TGTGCCATCAGCCCCCCGTCCGGGGGGCTCCTCCGGGGGACCCAGTACTTC.

The chain recombines TRBV2 with TRBJ1-2; weak D call: TRBD1 (6 bases). CDR1 and CDR2 from the germline V gene are SNHLY and FYNNEI. The V and J ends lost 4 bases and 4 bases respectively, with 10 bases between them. The CDR3 spans 13 residues. CDR3 in amino acids: CASSVLGAYGYTF. DNA of the CDR3: TGTGCCAGCAGTGTCTTGGGGGCCTATGGCTACACCTTC.

This clone was observed once. The rearrangement uses TRBV9 and TRBJ1-1; TRBD1 is a possible D gene (6 bases). Germline V gives CDR1 SGDLS, CDR2 YYNGEE. V was clipped by 6 bases and J by 0 bases, with 12 bases between them. The CDR3 contains 14 residues. CDR3 region: CASTPGDMNTEAFF. The CDR3, as DNA: TGTGCCAGCACCCCAGGGGACATGAACACTGAAGCTTTCTTT.